Listed here are 5 T cell receptor beta chains from one sample, sequenced in a study of blood T cells in healthy people across ages (dated by TCRdb to between 2015 and 2017). Library prep was done by 5' RACE. For sequencing, an Illumina HiSeq 2500 was employed. A second PCR of roughly 6 to 11 cycles was performed with a sample-barcoded 5' primer and a J-beta primer mix. The public reads were quality trimmed at Q25 with fastp and then assembled into clones with MiXCR by TCRdb, keeping productive beta chains. Entries that share a CDR3 protein sequence are merged under the most common genes and DNA. The sample profile shows about 1,500,000 distinct CDR3 sequences; approximately 30% of them were found once. Around 7.7% of the sample rests with the top ten. The sequenced sample was blood. These receptors came from a woman in her 30s in good health.

The chain employs TRBV7-9 and TRBJ2-5, with 8 bases fitting TRBD2. The J call may be incorrect, as the DNA end agrees better with TRBJ2-7. The CDR3 sequence is 15 residues long. Germline assignment: CDR1 SEHNR and CDR2 FQNEAQ (reference sequence). CDR3 sequence: CASSLEGTSIPEQYF. The CDR3 DNA is TGTGCCAGCAGCTTAGAAGGGACTAGTATCCCCGAGCAGTACTTC.

As regards this clonotype: At one boundary the junction diverges from the germline segment, which might be a read error. The chain has TRBV12-3 or TRBV12-4 and TRBJ1-2; no definite D call. CDR3 length: 13 residues. The CDR3 sequence: CTSSFRSAYGYTF. Here the CDR3 DNA reads TGTACCAGCAGTTTCCGATCGGCATATGGCTACACCTTC.

This clonotype has only a few counts. This rearrangement joins TRBV20-1 to TRBJ2-1, with TRBD2 identical over 10 bases. Germline CDR1 reads DFQATT; CDR2 reads SNEGSKA (reference sequence). The CDR3 loop spans 17 amino acids. J was trimmed by 7 bases and V by 1 base; bases with no gene match: 13. This chain's CDR3 is CSARVPSGRAWMNEQFF. CDR3 coding DNA: TGCAGTGCTAGAGTCCCCAGCGGGAGGGCCTGGATGAATGAGCAGTTCTTC.

This clonotype was picked up many times. The chain couples TRBV12-3 or TRBV12-4 to TRBJ2-7; a weak D match, TRBD2 (6 bases). The length of the CDR3 is 13 residues. Trimming left V 5 bases short and J 3 bases short, with 11 bases between. The CDR3: CASSPSAHYEQYF. CDR3 in DNA: TGTGCCAGCAGTCCTAGCGCCCACTACGAGCAGTACTTC.

The chain uses TRBV5-1 and TRBJ2-2, with 10 bases fitting TRBD2. Per the germline V gene, CDR1 is SGHRS and CDR2 is YFSETQ. CDR3 length equals 16 residues. Trimming cost V 0 bases and J 10 bases; bases outside gene matches: 9. CDR3 nucleotides: TGCGCCAGCAGCTTGGAGGGAAGCGGGAGGGCCTTGGAGCTGTTTTTT. Translating gives CASSLEGSGRALELFF.